This entry lists 12 T cell receptor beta chains sequenced from one sample in a study of human T cells and chemical hapten exposure. TCRdb passed the RACE reads through MiXCR, listing each CDR3 protein once. The table shows roughly 150,000 distinct CDR3 sequences, with 25% to 30% occurring only once. Regarding time point: patch test 3, about 24 weeks after DPC sensitization. Treatment denoted: therapeutic diphenylcyclopropenone sensitization with weekly scalp DPC. The source material was whole blood, sampled in connection with sensitization to the hapten diphenylcyclopropenone (DPC). The origin of the receptors is a woman aged 18 to 35 with alopecia areata. Some clones in this sample may be carry-over from other donors' samples.

The chain employs TRBV12-3 or TRBV12-4 and TRBJ1-3; 7 nucleotides match TRBD1. V lost 5 bases and J lost 4; bases outside the gene matches: 11. CDR3 length equals 16 residues. DNA for the CDR3: TGTGCCAGCAGTAGTTCATCAGGGGGATCCGGAAACACCATATATTTT. This sequence encodes CASSSSSGGSGNTIYF.

The chain joins TRBV5-1 to TRBJ2-7, with D tentatively TRBD1 (5 bases). V shed 7 bases and J shed 2 bases, with 16 bases lying between them. Germline CDR1 SGHRS, CDR2 YFSETQ. CDR3 length: 14 amino acids. The CDR3 spells CASSLAGRTYEQYF. In DNA, the CDR3 is TGCGCCAGCTCCTTGGCAGGGCGCACCTACGAGCAGTACTTC.

The V gene is TRBV30, the J gene TRBJ2-7, with TRBD2 matching over 13 bases. After removal of 3 bases from V and 6 bases from J, the junction contained 8 bases not matched to a gene. The CDR3 contains 15 residues. Germline V gene data show CDR1 as GTSNPN and CDR2 as SVGIG (reference sequence). CDR3 sequence (DNA): TGTGCCTGGAGCGATAGAGGGACTAGCGGGGTCGAGCAGTACTTC. Its translation is CAWSDRGTSGVEQYF.

This clonotype has just a few counts. The chain carries TRBV7-9 and TRBJ1-2; D is unresolved. CDR1 is SEHNR and CDR2 is FQNEAQ in the germline V gene (reference sequence). Trimming pared 5 bases from V and 0 bases from J, leaving 16 bases between. The length of the CDR3 is 16 residues. The CDR3, as DNA: TGTGCCAGCAGCCTCAAACTGGGAAGCCCTAACTATGGCTACACCTTC. Translated: CASSLKLGSPNYGYTF.

The sample holds a few counts of this clonotype. V is TRBV7-2 and J is TRBJ1-4, with unresolved D. From germline, CDR1 is SGHTA and CDR2 FQGNSA. The CDR3 loop spans 15 amino acids. Trimming pared 5 bases from V and 0 bases from J, leaving 10 bases between. CDR3: CASSPYGATNEKLFF. In DNA form, the CDR3 reads TGTGCCAGCAGCCCGTACGGGGCAACTAATGAAAAACTGTTTTTT.

This CDR3 reads CAVAATFQETQYF. In DNA form, the CDR3 reads TGTGCCGTAGCCGCCACCTTCCAAGAGACCCAGTACTTC. The chain links TRBV27 to TRBJ2-5; D is unclear. CDR3 size: 13 residues. The V end was cut by 11 bases, the J end by 1 base, with 14 bases between. Germline CDR1 MNHEY, CDR2 SMNVEV (reference sequence).

This clonotype was observed at least ten times. CDR3 sequence (DNA): TGCAGCGTTGGTCACAGCTCTGGAAACACCATATATTTT. This codes for CSVGHSSGNTIYF. This chain connects TRBV29-1 to TRBJ1-3; D unresolved. This CDR3 has 13 residues. The V gene's germline CDR1 is SQVTM and CDR2 ANQGSEA. V lost 4 bases and J 0 bases, leaving 7 bases between the germline ends. The whole variable domain, filled in from reference TRBV29-1 and TRBJ1-3, reads SAVISQKPSRDICQRGTSLTIQCQVDSQVTMMFWYRQQPGQSLTLIATANQGSEATYESGFVIDKFPISRPNLTFSTLTVSNMSPEDSSIYLCSVGHSSGNTIYFGEGSWLTVV.

This chain joins TRBV7-8 and TRBJ2-3; no definite D call. The CDR3 has 12 amino acids. Germline-derived CDR1 and CDR2 are SGHVS and FQNEAQ. The V and J ends lost 3 bases and 5 bases respectively, with 6 bases between them. The CDR3 protein is CASSFLKDTQYF. The CDR3 DNA sequence: TGTGCCAGCAGCTTCCTTAAAGATACGCAGTATTTT.

The chain combines TRBV20-1 with TRBJ2-7; 10 bases map to TRBD2. CDR1 and CDR2 from the germline V gene are DFQATT and SNEGSKA (reference sequence). Losses at the gene ends were 0 bases for V and 4 bases for J; bases not matched to a gene: 6. The CDR3 spans 15 residues. CDR3 coding DNA: TGCAGTGCTAGAGATCGCGCTAGCGGGAGTTACGAGCAGTACTTC. Its translation is CSARDRASGSYEQYF.

This clonotype was counted a few times. The gene calls are TRBV6-2 or TRBV6-3 and TRBJ2-5; tentatively, D is TRBD1 (6 bases). The germline CDR1 and CDR2 sequences are MNHEY and SVGEGT. This CDR3 is built from 15 residues. Trimming stripped 2 bases from V and 2 bases from J, with 12 bases between. CDR3: CASSYVGAIQETQYF. CDR3 coding DNA: TGTGCCAGCAGTTACGTGGGGGCCATACAAGAGACCCAGTACTTC.

This clonotype showed up just once. The chain combines TRBV5-1 with TRBJ2-7; D may correspond to TRBD1 or TRBD2 (5 bases each). This CDR3 has 16 amino acids. V was clipped by 4 bases and J by 4 bases, with 21 bases between them. CDR1 SGHRS and CDR2 YFSETQ come from the germline V gene. The CDR3 DNA reads as TGCGCCAGCAGCATCGCGCCGGGACCCCCCTGGTACGAGCAGTACTTC. Amino acid sequence: CASSIAPGPPWYEQYF.

This clonotype has a count of ten or more. The chain carries TRBV20-1 and TRBJ1-3, with D maybe TRBD1 (6 bases). The CDR3 loop spans 14 amino acids. V lost 2 bases, J lost 3 bases, and 11 bases lay in between. CDR1 is DFQATT and CDR2 is SNEGSKA in the germline V gene (reference sequence). The CDR3 loop reads CSARQQGGGNTIYF. For the CDR3, the DNA is TGCAGTGCTAGACAACAGGGAGGTGGAAACACCATATATTTT.